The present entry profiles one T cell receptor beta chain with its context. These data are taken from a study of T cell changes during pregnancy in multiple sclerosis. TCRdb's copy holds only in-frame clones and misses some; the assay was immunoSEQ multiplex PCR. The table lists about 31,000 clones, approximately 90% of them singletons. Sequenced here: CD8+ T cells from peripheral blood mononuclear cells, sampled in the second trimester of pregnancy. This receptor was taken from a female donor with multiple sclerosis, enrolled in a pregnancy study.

DNA of the CDR3: TGTGCCAGTAGTCGGGGGACTAGCGGGAGCGATGAGCAGTTCTTC. The encoded protein is CASSRGTSGSDEQFF. The chain joins TRBV19 to TRBJ2-1; 14 bases line up with TRBD2. Trimming took 5 bases from V and 8 from J; bases not matched to a gene: 5. Looked up from germline, CDR1 is LNHDA and CDR2 is SQIVND (reference sequence). There are 15 residues in the CDR3.